Listed below are T cell receptor beta chains from one sample, sequenced in a study of T cells in Graves' hyperthyroidism and ophthalmopathy. TCRdb re-called the multiplex PCR reads through MiXCR, storing one row per CDR3 protein. The sample records about 400,000 distinct CDR3 sequences, roughly 15% being singletons. The sequenced sample was blood. The receptor source for this set is a woman aged 25 to 39 with Graves' ophthalmopathy. The CDR3 runs from the conserved cysteine through the conserved F or W. Fields, in order: D gene, V gene, J gene, clone size, CDR3 protein, CDR3 DNA. A D gene is named only where the DNA matches it firmly. Some rows have no size entry. The others give once, few or many, or a class for an expanded clone.

>NA|TRBV7-2|TRBJ2-7|many
CASSLRPGMASYEQYF
TGTGCCAGCAGCTTAAGGCCGGGGATGGCCTCCTACGAGCAGTACTTC
>NA|TRBV2|TRBJ2-7|many
CASSEVPAGAEQYF
TGTGCCAGCAGTGAGGTCCCGGCAGGTGCCGAGCAGTACTTC
>TRBD2|TRBV20-1|TRBJ2-3|many
CSARIPGGVADTQYF
TGCAGTGCTAGAATTCCGGGGGGGGTGGCAGATACGCAGTATTTT
>TRBD1|TRBV28|TRBJ2-4|many
CASSQGARRGAKNIQYF
TGTGCCAGCAGCCAGGGGGCCAGGAGAGGAGCCAAAAACATTCAGTACTTC
>TRBD2|TRBV6-5|TRBJ2-5|many
CASSYPMNSGDFPQETQYF
TGTGCCAGCAGTTACCCGATGAATAGCGGGGACTTCCCGCAAGAGACCCAGTACTTC
>NA|TRBV4-3|TRBJ1-2|NA
CASSPVGHFASNYGYTF
TGCGCCAGCAGCCCTGTGGGACACTTTGCATCAAACTATGGCTACACCTTC
>TRBD2|TRBV7-8|TRBJ2-1|NA
CASSRTSGGGHEQFF
TGTGCCAGCAGCCGGACTAGCGGGGGCGGCCATGAGCAGTTCTTC
>NA|TRBV27|TRBJ2-2|many
CASSWTVLTGELFF
TGTGCCAGCAGTTGGACAGTACTCACCGGGGAGCTGTTTTTT
>TRBD1|TRBV6-6|TRBJ1-6|NA
CASSYDVTGSHNSPLHF
TGTGCCAGCAGTTACGATGTGACAGGGAGTCATAATTCACCCCTCCACTTT
>NA|TRBV3-1|TRBJ1-5|NA
CASSQMAVGQPQHF
TGTGCCAGCAGCCAGATGGCAGTAGGTCAGCCCCAGCATTTT
>NA|TRBV12-3/TRBV12-4|TRBJ2-5|many
CASRYLLQETQYF
TGTGCCAGCAGGTACCTACTCCAAGAGACCCAGTACTTC
>NA|TRBV3-1|TRBJ1-1|many
CASSLSRGGLNTEAFF
TGTGCCAGCAGCCTAAGTCGAGGGGGGCTGAACACTGAAGCTTTCTTT
>NA|TRBV5-1|TRBJ1-5|many
CASSLVGVRGAGNQPQHF
TGCGCCAGCAGCTTGGTGGGGGTCAGGGGAGCCGGCAATCAGCCCCAGCATTTT
>NA|TRBV12-3/TRBV12-4|TRBJ2-4|few
CASTQTGAIQYF
TGTGCCAGCACCCAGACAGGTGCCATTCAGTACTTC
>TRBD2|TRBV11-2|TRBJ2-5|many
CASSFSTSGGKMETQYF
TGTGCCAGCAGCTTTTCGACTAGCGGGGGGAAAATGGAGACCCAGTACTTC
>TRBD2|TRBV27|TRBJ2-1|NA
CASSETSGSYHNEQFF
TGTGCCAGCAGTGAGACTAGCGGGAGTTATCACAATGAGCAGTTCTTC
>TRBD1|TRBV27|TRBJ2-7|many
CASSSSGTGSYEQYF
TGTGCCAGCAGTTCATCCGGGACAGGCTCCTACGAGCAGTACTTC
>TRBD2|TRBV30|TRBJ2-3|many
CAWSPGLAGGTDTQYF
TGTGCCTGGAGTCCAGGGTTAGCGGGGGGCACAGATACGCAGTATTTT
>NA|TRBV20-1|TRBJ2-7|many
CSARAPGGLTVYEQYF
TGCAGTGCTAGAGCGCCAGGAGGTCTCACGGTCTACGAGCAGTACTTC
>TRBD2|TRBV6-2/TRBV6-3|TRBJ2-1|NA
CASTSRGAGGRNEQFF
TGTGCCAGCACCTCGAGGGGAGCGGGGGGTCGGAATGAGCAGTTCTTC
>NA|TRBV6-2/TRBV6-3|TRBJ1-3|NA
CASGRSGNTIYF
TGTGCCAGCGGCCGATCTGGAAACACCATATATTTT
>NA|TRBV3-1|TRBJ2-3|many
CASSQEVGRPSTDTQYF
TGTGCCAGCAGCCAAGAAGTGGGCAGACCTAGCACAGATACGCAGTATTTT
>TRBD2|TRBV7-9|TRBJ2-2|many
CASSEPAGDTGELFF
TGTGCCAGCAGCGAGCCTGCGGGGGACACCGGGGAGCTGTTTTTT
>NA|TRBV7-9|TRBJ1-6|few
CASSFGQNSPLHF
TGTGCCAGCAGCTTTGGACAGAATTCACCCCTCCACTTT
>NA|TRBV7-2|TRBJ2-7|NA
CASSLGPGEWEQYF
TGTGCCAGCAGCTTAGGCCCGGGGGAGTGGGAGCAGTACTTC
>TRBD1|TRBV24-1|TRBJ2-1|few
CATSDPRGDRVYNEQFF
TGTGCCACCAGTGATCCCCGGGGGGACAGGGTTTACAATGAGCAGTTCTTC
>NA|TRBV5-1|TRBJ2-3|many
CASSLTGSTDTQYF
TGCGCCAGCAGCTTGACAGGGAGCACAGATACGCAGTATTTT
>TRBD2|TRBV20-1|TRBJ2-1|NA
CSAQTSGNNEQFF
TGCAGTGCCCAGACTAGCGGAAACAATGAGCAGTTCTTC
>NA|TRBV2|TRBJ1-3|NA
CASTRGNTIYF
TGTGCCAGCACGCGCGGAAACACCATATATTTT
>NA|TRBV13|TRBJ2-1|many
CASSPNPKGSPQFF
TGTGCCAGCAGCCCTAATCCTAAGGGGTCTCCGCAGTTCTTC
>NA|TRBV30|TRBJ2-3|many
CAWSVGDGATDTQYF
TGTGCCTGGAGTGTGGGGGACGGGGCCACAGATACGCAGTATTTT
>TRBD2|TRBV7-2|TRBJ2-3|few
CASSLDSGGGPDTQYF
TGTGCCAGCAGCTTAGATAGCGGGGGGGGCCCAGATACGCAGTATTTT
>TRBD1|TRBV9|TRBJ2-2|NA
CASSTRDRSNTGELFF
TGTGCCAGCAGCACCAGGGACAGGAGCAACACCGGGGAGCTGTTTTTT
>NA|TRBV18|TRBJ1-1|many
CASSPAPGNTEAFF
TGTGCCAGCTCCCCCGCTCCAGGGAACACTGAAGCTTTCTTT
>TRBD2|TRBV28|TRBJ2-5|many
CASSFLGGGQETQYF
TGTGCCAGCAGTTTTTTGGGGGGGGGTCAAGAGACCCAGTACTTC
>NA|TRBV11-2|TRBJ2-7|many
CASSLGPSDEQYF
TGTGCCAGCAGCTTAGGACCATCCGACGAGCAGTACTTC
>TRBD2|TRBV20-1|TRBJ2-3|many
CSARDGRLAGVADTQYF
TGCAGTGCTAGAGATGGGAGGTTAGCGGGGGTCGCAGATACGCAGTATTTT
>NA|TRBV9|TRBJ2-5|many
CASSVAPMETQYF
TGTGCCAGCAGCGTCGCCCCGATGGAGACCCAGTACTTC
>NA|TRBV18|TRBJ2-5|many
CASSPTPVETQYF
TGTGCCAGCTCACCAACCCCTGTAGAGACCCAGTACTTC
>NA|TRBV20-1|TRBJ2-1|many
CSARASSSYNEQFF
TGCAGTGCTAGAGCAAGTAGCTCCTACAATGAGCAGTTCTTC
>NA|TRBV2|TRBJ2-1|many
CASNSGGEGEQFF
TGTGCCAGCAACTCGGGGGGCGAAGGTGAGCAGTTCTTC
>TRBD1|TRBV7-6|TRBJ1-6|many
CASSLAHRQGEENSPLHF
TGTGCCAGCAGCTTAGCGCACCGACAGGGGGAGGAAAATTCACCCCTCCACTTT
>TRBD1|TRBV7-3|TRBJ2-2|many
CASSRMTGGTGELFF
TGTGCCAGCAGCCGGATGACAGGGGGGACCGGGGAGCTGTTTTTT
>NA|TRBV28|TRBJ1-6|many
CASSLSYESPLHF
TGTGCCAGCAGTTTATCCTACGAATCACCCCTCCACTTT
>TRBD2|TRBV29-1|TRBJ2-3|few
CSVPGGGDTQYF
TGCAGCGTCCCTGGGGGGGGAGATACGCAGTATTTT
>NA|TRBV6-1|TRBJ1-2|NA
CASSLQGRGYTF
TGTGCCAGCAGCCTACAGGGAAGGGGCTACACCTTC
>TRBD2|TRBV6-1|TRBJ2-1|few
CASSISVLAGHNEQFF
TGTGCCAGCAGTATCTCCGTTCTAGCGGGCCACAATGAGCAGTTCTTC
>TRBD2|TRBV7-9|TRBJ2-3|NA
CASSLTGGMVTDTQYF
TGTGCCAGCAGCTTAACGGGAGGGATGGTAACAGATACGCAGTATTTT
>NA|TRBV9|TRBJ1-1|NA
CASSVEGFVMNTEAFF
TGTGCCAGCAGCGTAGAGGGGTTCGTGATGAACACTGAAGCTTTCTTT
>TRBD1|TRBV7-9|TRBJ2-7|many
CASSPYRGYEQYF
TGTGCCAGCAGCCCATACAGGGGCTACGAGCAGTACTTC
>NA|TRBV28|TRBJ1-6|few
CASIRAAAYNSPLHF
TGTGCCAGCATACGGGCCGCAGCCTATAATTCACCCCTCCACTTT